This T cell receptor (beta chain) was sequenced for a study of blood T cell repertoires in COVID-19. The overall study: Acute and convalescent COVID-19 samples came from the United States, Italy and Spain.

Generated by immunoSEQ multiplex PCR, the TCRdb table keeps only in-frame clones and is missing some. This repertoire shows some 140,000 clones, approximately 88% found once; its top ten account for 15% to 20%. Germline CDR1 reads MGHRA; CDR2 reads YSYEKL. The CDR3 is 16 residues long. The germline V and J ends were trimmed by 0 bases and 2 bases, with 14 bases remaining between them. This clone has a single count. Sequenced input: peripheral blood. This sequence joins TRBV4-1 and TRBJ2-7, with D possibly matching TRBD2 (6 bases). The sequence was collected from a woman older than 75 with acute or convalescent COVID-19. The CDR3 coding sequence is TGCGCCAGCAGCCAAGATTCCGGGAGTCTCCCCTACGAGCAGTACTTC. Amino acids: CASSQDSGSLPYEQYF.